Described below is a single T cell receptor beta chain sequence and its context. Its target is not known. Profiling relied on immunoSEQ multiplex PCR, and the TCRdb table lists in-frame clones only, not all of them. The table has approximately 120,000 clones, roughly two thirds seen once. These data belong to a study of shared clonotypes between healthy human individuals. Whole-study context: Every donor yielded three CD4 naive, three CD4 memory, two CD8 naive and one CD8 memory plate. Study results and caveats: Clonotype sharing among donors was thought likely to change with sequencing depth.

V dropped 1 base and J dropped 6 bases, with 19 bases sitting between them. Germline loops: CDR1 MDHEN, CDR2 SYDVKM. The CDR3 is 17 amino acids. Sequenced: memory CD8+ T cells sorted from blood. This sample's subset: CD45RO+ cells pooled with CCR7-negative TemRA cells. This chain links TRBV28 with TRBJ1-5; D perhaps matches TRBD1 (5 bases). The TCR was taken from a woman aged 25 to 45 in good health. The DNA of the CDR3 is TGTGCCAGCAGTTTATTGTGGCGCGGCAGGGAGATTCAGCCCCAGCATTTT. As protein: CASSLLWRGREIQPQHF.